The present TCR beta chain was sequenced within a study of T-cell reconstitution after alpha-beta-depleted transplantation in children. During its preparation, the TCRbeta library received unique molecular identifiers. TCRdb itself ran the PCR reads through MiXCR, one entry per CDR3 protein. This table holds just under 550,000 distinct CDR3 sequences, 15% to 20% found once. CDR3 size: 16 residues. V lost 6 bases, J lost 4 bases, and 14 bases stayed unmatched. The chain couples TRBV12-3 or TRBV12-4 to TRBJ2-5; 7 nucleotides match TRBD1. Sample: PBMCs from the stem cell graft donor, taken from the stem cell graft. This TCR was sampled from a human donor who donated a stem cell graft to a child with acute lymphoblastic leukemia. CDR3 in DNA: TGTGCCAGCAGGGATTCGGGACAGTTAAGGGGAGAGACCCAGTACTTC. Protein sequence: CASRDSGQLRGETQYF.